This T cell receptor beta chain was identified in a study of vaccination and CD4 T cells after COVID-19. Study details: Control wells got either CEFX epitopes, HIV-1 Nef peptides, or no peptide at all.

Treatment specified: roughly 10-day PBMC culture with coronavirus spike peptide pools or control peptides (ViraFEST assay). The CDR3 is 13 residues long. The V gene's germline CDR1 is SNHLY and CDR2 FYNNEI. V was cut by 6 bases and J by 3 bases, with 11 bases left in between. Once obtained from cultured CD4+ T cells, the DNA was sequenced using the Oncomine TCR Beta short-read assay. Via MiXCR, TCRdb re-called the PCR reads, giving one row per CDR3 protein. The sample shows roughly 7,000 distinct CDR3 sequences, 73% of them seen only once. In regard to this clonotype: Its matching antigen is unknown.

The chain is built from TRBV2 and TRBJ1-2; D possibly corresponds to TRBD1 (5 bases). Sequencing used CD4+ T cells from blood, cultured in vitro. The TCR originated in a human donor who had recovered from COVID-19. Here the CDR3 reads CASRSDSYYGYTF. The CDR3 bases are TGTGCCAGCAGATCCGACAGCTACTATGGCTACACCTTC. The variable domain in full, completed from reference TRBV2 and TRBJ1-2, reads EPEVTQTPSHQVTQMGQEVILRCVPISNHLYFYWYRQILGQKVEFLVSFYNNEISEKSEIFDDQFSVERPDGSNFTLKIRSTKLEDSAMYFCASRSDSYYGYTFGSGTRLTVV.